The present T cell receptor (beta chain) was sequenced within a study of human T cells and chemical hapten exposure. Study as a whole: After 6 days, upper back 0.01% DPC patch tests were scored.

CDR3 length equals 17 residues. V was pared by 2 bases and J by 0 bases, with 16 bases between. Germline V gives CDR1 SEHNR, CDR2 FQNEAQ (reference sequence). Time point: patch test 3, about 24 weeks after DPC sensitization. Treatment given: therapeutic diphenylcyclopropenone sensitization with weekly scalp DPC. Those who donated were patients with alopecia, 18 to 70 years of age, and suitable for DPC. Each cDNA molecule in the library carried unique molecular identifiers. TCRdb itself ran the RACE reads through MiXCR, one entry per CDR3 protein. The table includes 62,000 or so distinct CDR3 sequences, approximately 10% detected once.

The source is a woman in her 30s with alopecia areata. Some clones in this sample may be carry-over from other donors' samples. The sequencing here drew on whole blood, taken in connection with sensitization to the hapten diphenylcyclopropenone (DPC). The chain recombines TRBV7-9 with TRBJ1-2; D is unclear. CDR3 sequence (DNA): TGTGCCAGCAGCTTATTGGGCCAGGCCGACCCTAACTATGGCTACACCTTC. Translation: CASSLLGQADPNYGYTF.